The 15 T cell receptor beta chains below all came from one sample that was sequenced in a study of shared clonotypes between healthy human individuals. Generated by immunoSEQ multiplex PCR, the TCRdb table keeps only in-frame clones and is missing some. The table has more than 2,000,000 clones, approximately 95% seen once. The specimen sequenced was naive CD4+ T cells from PBMCs. The subset denotes: CD45RA+ positively selected. The receptors originated from a man aged 18 to 29 in good health. Some clones in this sample may be carry-over from other donors' samples.

Comments on this clone: This CDR3 is also generated by other DNA sequences in the sample. The rearrangement uses TRBV19 and TRBJ2-3; D is perhaps TRBD2 (5 bases). Germline V lookup: CDR1 LNHDA, CDR2 SQIVND (reference sequence). The CDR3 totals 13 residues. V gave up 5 bases and J gave up 3 bases, with 9 bases separating them. This CDR3 is CASSVTRTDTQYF. The CDR3 bases are TGTGCCAGTAGTGTTACTAGGACAGATACGCAGTATTTT. The variable domain in full, completed from reference TRBV19 and TRBJ2-3, reads DGGITQSPKYLFRKEGQNVTLSCEQNLNHDAMYWYRQDPGQGLRLIYYSQIVNDFQKGDIAEGYSVSREKKESFPLTVTSAQKNPTAFYLCASSVTRTDTQYFGPGTRLTVL.

V is TRBV11-1 and J is TRBJ2-6; D not certain. This CDR3 comprises 17 residues. V was shortened by 0 bases and J by 0 bases, with 9 bases between the two germline ends. Germline V gene sequence: CDR1 SGHAT, CDR2 FQDESV (reference sequence). The CDR3 nucleotides read TGTGCCAGCAGCTTAGCTAGGGTTAGCTCTGGGGCCAACGTCCTGACTTTC. Its protein is CASSLARVSSGANVLTF.

The chain has TRBV27 and TRBJ1-1; D is possibly TRBD1 (5 bases). The CDR3 is 14 amino acids. The germline V gene encodes CDR1 MNHEY and CDR2 SMNVEV (reference sequence). Trimming cost V 1 base and J 5 bases, with 11 bases left between them. CDR3 sequence: CASSLLGGRTEAFF. DNA of the CDR3: TGTGCCAGCAGTTTATTGGGGGGAAGGACTGAAGCTTTCTTT.

This clone has a single count. The J gene is TRBJ1-6, the V gene TRBV2, with D perhaps matching TRBD1 (6 bases). The CDR3 runs to 16 residues. V was cut by 1 base and J by 11 bases, with 18 bases left in between. CDR1 is SNHLY, CDR2 FYNNEI, per germline. The CDR3 sequence is CASSEGGTGPPTPLHF. CDR3 nucleotide sequence: TGTGCCAGCAGTGAAGGGGGTACAGGGCCCCCTACACCCCTCCACTTT.

The table lists this clone with a few counts. The chain combines TRBV7-9 with TRBJ1-1; a weak D match, TRBD1 (5 bases). The CDR3 sequence is 14 residues long. Germline values: CDR1 SEHNR, CDR2 FQNEAQ (reference sequence). V was cut by 2 bases and J by 3 bases, with 10 bases left in between. CDR3: CASSLRVGDTEAFF. The DNA for the CDR3 is TGTGCCAGCAGCTTAAGGGTGGGGGACACTGAAGCTTTCTTT.

The rearrangement joins TRBV5-1 to TRBJ2-3; tentative D call: TRBD2 (6 bases). Trimming pared 6 bases from V and 3 bases from J, leaving 14 bases between. CDR1 and CDR2 from the germline V gene are SGHRS and YFSETQ. This CDR3 spans 14 amino acids. The CDR3 region is CASNQAGRTDTQYF. DNA of the CDR3: TGCGCCAGCAACCAAGCCGGGAGAACAGATACGCAGTATTTT.

The genes are TRBV5-1 and TRBJ2-2; 9 bases fit TRBD2. Germline V CDR1 and CDR2: SGHRS, YFSETQ. CDR3 length: 15 residues. V gave up 1 base and J gave up 6 bases; unmatched junction bases: 4. The DNA for the CDR3 is TGCGCCAGCAGCTTGAGTAGCGGGAGTCCCGGGGAGCTGTTTTTT. Encoded protein: CASSLSSGSPGELFF.

This chain connects TRBV5-4 to TRBJ2-7; TRBD2 matches at 14 bases. The CDR3 has 16 residues. V lost 5 bases to trimming and J lost 7 bases; unmatched junction nucleotides: 11. Looked up from germline, CDR1 is SGHNT and CDR2 is YYREEE (reference sequence). This chain's CDR3 is CASRGEGLAGASEQYF. DNA of the CDR3: TGTGCCAGCAGGGGTGAGGGACTAGCGGGAGCAAGTGAGCAGTACTTC.

A remark on this clone: The limits of the CDR3 on the DNA are not certain, so only TCRdb's listed CDR3 is given. The rearrangement links TRBV7-2 to TRBJ1-5. The germline V gene has CDR1 SGHTA and CDR2 FQGNSA. With termini counted, the CDR3 has 18 amino acids. CDR3 residues: CASSLTPSGRGGNQPQHF.

This chain connects TRBV11-3 to TRBJ2-7; 7 bases agree with TRBD2. The CDR3 runs to 17 residues. Trimming removed 5 bases from V and 3 bases from J; junction bases left unmatched: 16. The germline V gene encodes CDR1 SGHNT and CDR2 YENEEA. CDR3 loop: CASSQNGRASGDYEQYF. The CDR3 nucleotides read TGTGCCAGCAGCCAAAATGGGAGGGCTAGCGGCGACTACGAGCAGTACTTC.

J is TRBJ2-7 and V is TRBV7-2, with 7 bases aligning to TRBD1. Unmatched junction bases numbered 6, after V lost 5 bases and J lost 2 bases. Germline V gene data show CDR1 as SGHTA and CDR2 as FQGNSA. This CDR3 has 14 amino acids. The CDR3 DNA reads as TGTGCCAGCAGCCGACAGGGAATCACCTACGAGCAGTACTTC. Amino acids: CASSRQGITYEQYF. The entire variable domain, with the rest obtained from reference TRBV7-2 and TRBJ2-7, is as follows: GAGVSQSPSNKVTEKGKDVELRCDPISGHTALYWYRQSLGQGLEFLIYFQGNSAPDKSGLPSDRFSAERTGGSVSTLTIQRTQQEDSAVYLCASSRQGITYEQYFGPGTRLTVT.

This clone was seen more than once but under ten times. V usage is TRBV7-3 and J usage is TRBJ2-7; 8 bases match TRBD1. V shed 2 bases and J 4 bases; nucleotides not matched to a gene: 4. The CDR3 contains 14 residues. Germline V lookup: CDR1 SGHTA, CDR2 FQGTGA. The CDR3 sequence: CASSLHQGAYEQYF. CDR3 DNA sequence: TGTGCCAGCAGCTTACATCAGGGGGCGTACGAGCAGTACTTC. Complete variable domain (other parts from reference TRBV7-3 and TRBJ2-7): GAGVSQTPSNKVTEKGKYVELRCDPISGHTALYWYRQSLGQGPEFLIYFQGTGAADDSGLPNDRFFAVRPEGSVSTLKIQRTERGDSAVYLCASSLHQGAYEQYFGPGTRLTVT.

CDR3 coding DNA: TGTGCCAGCAGCTTAGTCGGACAGGGGGCGACTGAAGCTTTCTTT. This codes for CASSLVGQGATEAFF. V and J are TRBV7-3 and TRBJ1-1, with 11 bases identical to TRBD1. This CDR3 spans 15 amino acids. Germline values: CDR1 SGHTA, CDR2 FQGTGA. V trimming: 2 bases; J trimming: 5 bases; junction bases outside the gene matches: 4.

The rearrangement joins TRBV5-3 to TRBJ1-3, with no clear D. TRBV5-3 qualifies as an ORF whose function is uncertain. This CDR3 has 16 residues. V lost 2 bases, J lost 0 bases, and 12 bases lay in between. CDR3 residues: CARSLYGCFSGNTIYF. DNA for the CDR3: TGTGCCAGAAGCTTATATGGGTGCTTCTCTGGAAACACCATATATTTT.

The chain has TRBV29-1 and TRBJ2-5; the match to TRBD2 covers 12 bases. The CDR3 spans 15 residues. CDR1 is SQVTM and CDR2 is ANQGSEA in the germline V gene. J gave up 5 bases and V 3 bases, and 7 bases lay outside the gene matches. The chain's CDR3 is CSVDTTSGSWETQYF. The CDR3 nucleotides read TGCAGCGTTGATACGACTAGCGGGAGCTGGGAGACCCAGTACTTC.